The clone carrying this TCR beta chain was seen a handful of times. Its specificity is not known. At the DNA level, this CDR3 is encoded by other sequences in the same sample as well. This entry comes from a study of CD8+ T cells in alopecia areata. Overall study context: It was oral tofacitinib, at 5 to 10 mg twice daily, that treated patients received. Study-wide points: Sharing of TCRs across patients appeared less clear than in mice, possibly for HLA-related reasons. Sequence data from scalp samples additionally include resident alphabeta T cells of normal skin.

Germline loops: CDR1 GTSNPN, CDR2 SVGIG (reference sequence). The CDR3 is made up of 13 amino acids. Trimming pared 0 bases from V and 8 bases from J, leaving 13 bases between. The authors extracted RNA and reverse transcribed it into cDNA as the sequencing template. Sequenced by immunoSEQ multiplex PCR; TCRdb stores in-frame clones only, minus some. The sample holds about 97,000 clones; less than 50% are singletons and the top ten take 1% to 1.5%. Sampling of alopecia areata patients yielded lesional scalp punch biopsies as well as peripheral blood. The sequence came from a human donor with alopecia areata. Sequences were obtained from CD4+ T cells sorted from blood. The chain employs TRBV30 and TRBJ1-2; D gene ambiguous. The CDR3 spells CAWSVSGGGGYTF. CDR3 nucleotides: TGTGCCTGGAGTGTATCTGGAGGAGGCGGCTACACCTTC.